A single T cell receptor (beta chain) is shown here with its context. What this receptor recognizes is not known. Base quality data are lacking; no much larger clone is found one base away. TCRbeta CDR3 regions were amplified from genomic DNA by means of the immunoSEQ Assay, a bias-controlled multiplex PCR. Per the original workflow: The number of nucleated cells in each sample was estimated by amplification of reference gene primers within the assay. To quantify the absolute abundance of each unique TCRbeta CDR3 rearrangement, sequence reads were collapsed and filtered. Productive Simpson clonality was computed per sample as the square root of Simpson's diversity index over productive rearrangements. The clones in this table, taken by TCRdb from immuneACCESS, are in-frame only. Not every clone is retained; where verified, under half of the shortfall comes from an unresolved V gene, and the cause of the rest is unknown. D and trimming were read from the DNA, whereas the V and J calls and clone size are those reported in that table. Recorded for this sample are about 180,000 clones; approximately 83% of them occurred a single time. The ten largest clones capture about a tenth of the sample.

The collaborating institutions used their own protocols to collect whole blood in K2EDTA tubes. For TCRbeta analysis, collaborator samples were shipped as frozen whole blood, as isolated PBMCs, or as DNA extracted from either sample type. This sample was included in a study of blood T cell repertoires in COVID-19 (TCRdb year 2020). Describing the broader study: Samples covering the acute and convalescent phases of COVID-19 were provided by collaborators in the United States, Italy and Spain. The material from the prospective study consisted of cDNA or gDNA derived from T cells, B-cell-depleted T cells, or PBMCs. The dataset comprised deeply sampled blood TCRbeta repertoires from subjects exposed to, actively infected with, or recovered from COVID-19. The repertoires were made available in a free public database intended to serve as a resource for research on the immune response to SARS-CoV-2. Samples came from the ongoing ImmuneRACE study (first 160 participants) plus 1,254 subjects from 6 global collaborators. The sample metadata nearly always contained a de-identified subject ID, COVID-19 status, age in years and sex. HLA class I and class II types, where available, came from metadata supplied by the sample provider rather than from assay-based typing. Results and caveats for the whole study, not just this receptor: How much clinical and demographic metadata was included differed by source and by participant, and the metadata was provided uncurated.

The sequence was obtained from a human donor with active or convalescent COVID-19. The donor label of this sample is uncertain. The sequencing sample was made of peripheral blood.

The CDR3 in this case is CSVEDLTGGAGYGYTF. The sequenced DNA is TGCAGCGTTGAAGATCTCACAGGGGGCGCGGGCTATGGCTACACCTTC. The rearrangement joined TRBV29-1 to TRBJ1-2; the junction holds 9 bases that match TRBD1. Reading the germline V gene gives CDR1 SQVTM and CDR2 ANQGSEA. Unmatched junction bases come to 9, with V trimmed by 0 bases and J by 4 bases. The CDR3 contains 16 residues, cysteine and phenylalanine counted. Just CDR3 DNA is preserved here, 48 bases in frame from base 1.